This T cell receptor (beta chain) emerged from a study of shared clonotypes between healthy human individuals. Clones were read by immunoSEQ multiplex PCR, and TCRdb kept only the in-frame ones, dropping some. The sample yields 1 million to 1.2 million clones, approximately 80% seen once. With 5 bases removed from V and 6 bases from J, the gap between germline ends came to 17 bases. The CDR3 spans 15 residues. The germline V gene has CDR1 LNHDA and CDR2 SQIVND (reference sequence). Study findings and constraints: Across several donors, naive CD4 shared 5% to 6%, naive CD8 more than 3%, memory CD4 more than 2%, memory CD8 0.4% to 0.5%.

As to this clone: Its specificity is unknown.

The chain couples TRBV19 to TRBJ1-5; possibly TRBD1 for D (6 bases). Sequenced input: memory CD4+ T cells from PBMCs. Subset reported: CD45RA-negative fraction. The TCR originated in a man younger than 30 in good health. Some clones in this sample may be carry-over from other donors' samples. Written as DNA, the CDR3 is TGTGCCAGTAGTGCCCTCGAGGGGGAGGGTCAGCCCCAGCATTTT. Its protein is CASSALEGEGQPQHF.